Described below is a single T cell receptor (beta chain) sequence and its context. As yet, its antigen is unknown. Germline V lookup: CDR1 GTSNPN, CDR2 SVGIG (reference sequence). V lost 3 bases and J lost 11, with 25 bases in between. This CDR3 is 15 amino acids long. The sample is drawn from a study of OX40 agonist ivuxolimab in advanced cancers. Study information: Patients received ivuxolimab, an agonistic anti-OX40 (CD134) antibody. Dose-escalation patients' cancers were hepatocellular carcinoma, melanoma, renal cell or head and neck cancer. Findings of the study overall: Antigen specificity of clonally expanded peripheral T cells was not established.

Clones were sequenced by immunoSEQ multiplex PCR, and TCRdb holds only the in-frame ones, with some missing. The sample yields about 21,000 clones, about 86% seen once. This TCR was recovered from an adult with an advanced solid tumor such as melanoma, head and neck, liver or kidney cancer. The source material was CD4+ or CD8+ T cells sorted from blood, sampled in a trial of the OX40 agonist ivuxolimab. This sequence joins TRBV30 and TRBJ2-5, with D perhaps TRBD2 (6 bases). The CDR3 sequence: CAWRISRDSYGEQYF. CDR3 coding DNA: TGTGCCTGGAGAATCTCACGGGACTCCTATGGAGAGCAGTACTTC.